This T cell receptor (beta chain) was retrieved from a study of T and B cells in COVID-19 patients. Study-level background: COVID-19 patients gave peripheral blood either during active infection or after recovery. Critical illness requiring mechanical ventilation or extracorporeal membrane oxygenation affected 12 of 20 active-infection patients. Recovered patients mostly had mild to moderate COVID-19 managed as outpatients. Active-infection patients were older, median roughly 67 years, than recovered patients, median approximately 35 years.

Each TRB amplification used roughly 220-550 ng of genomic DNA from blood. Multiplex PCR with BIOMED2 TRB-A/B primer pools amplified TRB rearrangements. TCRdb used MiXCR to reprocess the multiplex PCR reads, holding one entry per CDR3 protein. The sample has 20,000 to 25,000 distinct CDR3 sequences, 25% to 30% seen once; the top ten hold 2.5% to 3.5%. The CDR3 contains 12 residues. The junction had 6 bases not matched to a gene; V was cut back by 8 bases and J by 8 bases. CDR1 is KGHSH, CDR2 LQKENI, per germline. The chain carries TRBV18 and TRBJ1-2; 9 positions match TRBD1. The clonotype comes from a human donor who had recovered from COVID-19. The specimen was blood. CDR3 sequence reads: CASSTTGGGYTF. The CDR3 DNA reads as TGTGCCAGCAGTACGACAGGGGGAGGCTACACCTTC. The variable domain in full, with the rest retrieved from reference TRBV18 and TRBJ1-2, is NAGVMQNPRHLVRRRGQEARLRCSPMKGHSHVYWYRQLPEEGLKFMVYLQKENIIDESGMPKERFSAEFPKEGPSILRIQQVVRGDSAAYFCASSTTGGGYTFGSGTRLTVV.